The T cell receptor beta chain described here comes from a study of PD-1 blockade in mismatch repair-deficient tumors. The V and J ends lost 3 bases and 6 bases respectively, with 11 bases between them. In germline, CDR1 is MDHEN, CDR2 SYDVKM. The CDR3 loop spans 13 amino acids. As for time point: approximately nine-day in vitro stimulation with candidate neoantigen peptide 2. Seven ELISpot-reactive neoantigen peptides each drove a roughly eleven-day in vitro stimulation. Clone fold changes were calculated against an identical culture without peptide. Regarding this clone: Its antigen is unknown.

Assay used: immunoSEQ multiplex PCR; TCRdb lists only in-frame clones, some missing. The repertoire includes approximately 9,700 clones, 86% of them detected once, and 20% to 25% sits in the top ten. The chain links TRBV28 to TRBJ1-1; no definite D call. The source of this sequence is an adult with mismatch repair-deficient cancer. Specimen: cells cultured in vitro, collected from a patient treated with pembrolizumab. The CDR3 DNA reads as TGTGCCAGCAGTTTGCCAGTGCCAGCTGAAGCTTTCTTT. It encodes CASSLPVPAEAFF.